These 15 T cell receptor beta chains came from one sample sequenced in a study of CD4+ T cells in melanoma. TCRdb keeps only in-frame clones here, not all; method: immunoSEQ multiplex PCR. The sample contains 140,000 or so clones, about nine tenths of which appear only once. The receptors here all came from a human donor with melanoma.

This chain uses TRBV11-3 with TRBJ2-1; 9 positions agree with TRBD1. The CDR3 length is 14 residues. In germline, CDR1 is SGHNT, CDR2 YENEEA. The V and J ends lost 3 bases and 7 bases, in that order; junction bases with no gene match: 4. The CDR3 bases are TGTGCCAGCAGCTTGACACAGGGGGCGAATGAGCAGTTCTTC. The encoded protein is CASSLTQGANEQFF.

The V and J genes are TRBV10-3 and TRBJ2-3; a weak D match, TRBD2 (6 bases). Trimming shortened V by 9 bases and J by 2 bases, and 9 bases separated the two germline ends. This CDR3 region has 12 residues. The V gene's germline CDR1 is ENHRY and CDR2 SYGVKD. As DNA, the CDR3 is TGTGCCATAGGCGGGAACACAGATACGCAGTATTTT. This encodes CAIGGNTDTQYF.

This chain links TRBV14 with TRBJ1-2; 9 positions agree with TRBD1. CDR3 length equals 18 residues. Germline CDR1 is SGHDN and CDR2 is FVKESK. J was trimmed by 0 bases and V by 1 base; bases with no gene match: 9. The CDR3, as DNA: TGTGCCAGCAGCCAAGGCCGTACAGGGGGCCAATCTAACTATGGCTACACCTTC. Amino acids: CASSQGRTGGQSNYGYTF. The complete variable domain, with remaining parts taken from reference TRBV14 and TRBJ1-2, reads EAGVTQFPSHSVIEKGQTVTLRCDPISGHDNLYWYRRVMGKEIKFLLHFVKESKQDESGMPNNRFLAERTGGTYSTLKVQPAELEDSGVYFCASSQGRTGGQSNYGYTFGSGTRLTVV.

The gene calls are TRBV6-1 and TRBJ2-5; TRBD2 matches at 9 bases. J lost 7 bases, V lost 5 bases, and 8 bases had no gene match. Germline lookup yields CDR1 MNHNS and CDR2 SASEGT. This CDR3 region has 14 residues. The CDR3 DNA is TGTGCCAGCAGTTTGGGACTAGCAGAAGGGACCCAGTACTTC. Translating gives CASSLGLAEGTQYF.

The chain employs TRBV7-3 and TRBJ1-1; no firm D call. V was trimmed by 1 base and J by 2 bases, leaving 5 bases between them. This CDR3 region has 13 residues. The V gene's germline CDR1 is SGHTA and CDR2 FQGTGA. CDR3 bases: TGTGCCAGCAGCTTAAGGTTTAACACTGAAGCTTTCTTT. Encoded protein: CASSLRFNTEAFF.

The chain links TRBV5-1 to TRBJ2-2; 12 bases align to TRBD1. The CDR3 is 17 amino acids. Germline CDR1 SGHRS, CDR2 YFSETQ. Unmatched junction bases numbered 7, after V lost 1 base and J lost 6 bases. The CDR3 nucleotides are TGCGCCAGCAGCTTGCGACTGGGACAGGGGGCGGCCGGGGAGCTGTTTTTT. Protein: CASSLRLGQGAAGELFF.

This rearrangement joins TRBV19 to TRBJ1-1, with D uncertain. Germline CDR1 LNHDA, CDR2 SQIVND (reference sequence). The CDR3 is 14 residues long. V was shortened by 3 bases and J by 4 bases, with 12 bases between the two germline ends. CDR3 sequence reads: CASSIGGSVTEAFF. The CDR3 nucleotides read TGTGCCAGTAGTATCGGAGGGTCGGTCACTGAAGCTTTCTTT. Based on the CDR3 plus reference TRBV19 and TRBJ1-1, the full variable domain is DGGITQSPKYLFRKEGQNVTLSCEQNLNHDAMYWYRQDPGQGLRLIYYSQIVNDFQKGDIAEGYSVSREKKESFPLTVTSAQKNPTAFYLCASSIGGSVTEAFFGQGTRLTVV.

The chain carries TRBV12-5 and TRBJ2-5, with a weak D call TRBD2 (7 bases). The CDR3 covers 15 residues. Between the trimmed V and J ends, which lost 5 bases and 5 bases, there was a span of 18 bases. The germline V gene has CDR1 LGHNT and CDR2 FRNRAP. This chain's CDR3 is CASGAWGGAGETQYF. The CDR3 DNA reads as TGTGCTAGTGGTGCCTGGGGGGGCGCCGGGGAGACCCAGTACTTC.

V usage is TRBV5-5 and J usage is TRBJ1-5; D is ambiguous. Trimming took 0 bases from V and 3 from J, leaving 7 bases between them. Germline V gene data show CDR1 as SGHKS and CDR2 as YYEKEE (reference sequence). The CDR3 sequence is 14 residues long. Here the CDR3 DNA reads TGTGCCAGCAGCTTGGGCGGGGACAATCAGCCCCAGCATTTT. Translated, it gives CASSLGGDNQPQHF.

The chain is built from TRBV4-2 and TRBJ2-5, with a possible D match to TRBD2 (5 bases). The CDR3 extends over 16 amino acids. Trimming removed 0 bases from V and 5 bases from J, with 16 bases in between. Germline-derived CDR1 and CDR2 are LGHNA and YNFKEQ. In DNA, the CDR3 is TGTGCCAGCAGCCAAGATCGGCTAGCTCAGTATGAGACCCAGTACTTC. As protein: CASSQDRLAQYETQYF.

The count of this clone is one. The V gene is TRBV9, the J gene TRBJ2-7, with D perhaps matching TRBD1 or TRBD2 (6 bases each). This CDR3 has 16 amino acids. The ends were cut back, 4 bases at V and 4 bases at J, with 21 bases in the middle. From germline, CDR1 is SGDLS and CDR2 YYNGEE. CDR3 DNA: TGTGCCAGCAGCCTCCAGCCGGGGGCCGCCGCATACGAGCAGTACTTC. Its protein is CASSLQPGAAAYEQYF.

Notes on this clone: One junction end does not reproduce the germline sequence, and a read error may be involved. The chain links TRBV11-2 to TRBJ2-7; D may be TRBD1 or TRBD2 (6 bases each). Per the germline V gene, CDR1 is SGHAT and CDR2 is FQNNGV. This CDR3 spans 17 amino acids. The CDR3 loop is CASSLERFSQGLSEQYF. In DNA form, the CDR3 reads TGTGCCAGTAGCTTGGAACGCTTTTCACAGGGACTTAGCGAGCAGTACTTC.

The CDR3 coding sequence is TGTGCCAGCCAGGGACAGCAGTCCTACGAGCAGTACTTC. This codes for CASQGQQSYEQYF. The chain links TRBV6-1 to TRBJ2-7, with TRBD1 matching 7 bases. The V gene end was trimmed by 8 bases and the J gene end by 1 base; junction bases not matched to a gene: 5. The germline gives CDR1 MNHNS, CDR2 SASEGT. CDR3 length: 13 residues.

The chain couples TRBV15 to TRBJ1-1, with 10 bases lining up with TRBD1. V lost 8 bases, J lost 11 bases, and 14 bases stayed unmatched. The germline V gene has CDR1 LNHNV and CDR2 YYDKDF (reference sequence). The CDR3 is 14 amino acids. The CDR3 nucleotides read TGTGCCACCGGGGCCCCGGGACAGGGGATTTGGGCTTTCTTT. Its protein is CATGAPGQGIWAFF.

The rearrangement links TRBV11-2 to TRBJ1-6; D gene ambiguous. V was clipped by 5 bases and J by 7 bases, with 12 bases between them. This CDR3 contains 14 residues. The germline V gene encodes CDR1 SGHAT and CDR2 FQNNGV. The CDR3 spells CASSPRTNNSPLHF. DNA for the CDR3: TGTGCCAGCAGCCCCCGGACGAACAATTCACCCCTCCACTTT.